This entry concerns a single TCR beta chain. The CDR3 is made up of 11 amino acids. In germline, CDR1 is SNHLY, CDR2 FYNNEI. V lost 8 bases and J 3 bases, leaving 6 bases between the germline ends. The entry originates in a study of control samples from healthy donors and cancer patients. Some clones are missing from TCRdb's copy, which holds only in-frame ones; the method was immunoSEQ multiplex PCR. The sample records 400,000 to 500,000 clones, 80% to 95% being singletons. The chain carries TRBV2 and TRBJ2-3; a possible D gene is TRBD2 (6 bases). The sample taken for sequencing was PBMCs. The receptor was derived from a man aged 40-55 years with head and neck cancer. CDR3 DNA sequence: TGTGCCAGCGGGAGGACAGATACGCAGTATTTT. It encodes CASGRTDTQYF. The full variable domain, with the rest looked up from reference TRBV2 and TRBJ2-3, is EPEVTQTPSHQVTQMGQEVILRCVPISNHLYFYWYRQILGQKVEFLVSFYNNEISEKSEIFDDQFSVERPDGSNFTLKIRSTKLEDSAMYFCASGRTDTQYFGPGTRLTVL.